The rows below give T cell receptor beta chains drawn from one sample of a study of early T cells in non-severe SARS-CoV-2 infection. Each CDR3 protein is one row after TCRdb ran MiXCR on the 5' RACE reads. The profile shows about 70,000 distinct CDR3 sequences, 12% of them singletons. The specimen comprised whole blood, sampled at baseline. The receptors here all came from an adult who was a healthcare worker with PCR-confirmed SARS-CoV-2 infection or an uninfected control (not recorded which). The donor label of this sample is uncertain. CDR3s include the opening cysteine and the closing phenylalanine or tryptophan. The D gene is left open where the match is weak. Size is stated for part of the rows, as once, few or many counts, or as a class when the clone is expanded.

abundance	j_gene	len	d_gene	v_gene	CDR3aa	CDR3nt
many	TRBJ2-7	17	TRBD2	TRBV7-8	CASSLEGASGGTYEQYF	TGTGCCAGCAGCTTAGAGGGGGCTAGCGGGGGAACCTACGAGCAGTACTTC
NA	TRBJ2-5	13	NA	TRBV20-1	CSARVGFLETQYF	TGCAGTGCTAGAGTAGGGTTCTTGGAGACCCAGTACTTC
few	TRBJ2-3	18	NA	TRBV6-2/TRBV6-3	CASSYEMRGSHWTDTQYF	TGTGCCAGCAGTTACGAAATGAGGGGGAGCCACTGGACAGATACGCAGTATTTT
few	TRBJ2-5	16	NA	TRBV19	CASSIGDSPFQETQYF	TGTGCCAGTAGTATAGGAGACTCCCCCTTCCAAGAGACCCAGTACTTC
many	TRBJ2-1	15	NA	TRBV5-4	CASSFDIGGGNEQFF	TGTGCCAGCAGCTTTGATATCGGTGGGGGCAATGAGCAGTTCTTC
NA	TRBJ1-1	13	NA	TRBV18	CASTIRQNTEAFF	TGTGCCAGCACGATACGACAGAACACTGAAGCTTTCTTT
NA	TRBJ1-1	14	TRBD1	TRBV2	CASSGQGPGTEAFF	TGTGCCAGCAGTGGACAGGGGCCGGGCACTGAAGCTTTCTTT
NA	TRBJ2-7	15	TRBD1	TRBV7-2	CASSLEGQGAREQYF	TGTGCCAGCAGCCTGGAGGGACAGGGGGCGCGAGAGCAGTACTTC
many	TRBJ2-5	15	TRBD1	TRBV7-6	CASSPSRGRQETQYF	TGTGCCAGCAGCCCGAGCAGGGGGCGGCAAGAGACCCAGTACTTC
few	TRBJ2-3	16	TRBD2	TRBV7-3	CASRISGVSSTDTQYF	TGTGCCAGCAGAATAAGCGGGGTTTCTAGCACAGATACGCAGTATTTT
NA	TRBJ2-7	15	NA	TRBV12-3/TRBV12-4	CASSLQGGGSYEQYF	TGTGCCAGCAGTTTACAAGGAGGGGGCTCCTACGAGCAGTACTTC
few	TRBJ1-4	13	NA	TRBV6-1	CASPRTPTEKLFF	TGTGCCAGCCCTCGGACACCGACTGAAAAACTGTTTTTT
few	TRBJ2-7	13	NA	TRBV7-2	CASSPGDSYEQYF	TGTGCCAGCAGCCCCGGGGACTCCTACGAGCAGTACTTC
NA	TRBJ2-3	12	NA	TRBV30	CAWIGLGDTQYF	TGTGCCTGGATTGGATTGGGAGATACGCAGTATTTT
many	TRBJ2-2	14	NA	TRBV7-8	CASSFGGLAGELFF	TGTGCCAGCAGCTTTGGGGGCCTGGCCGGGGAGCTGTTTTTT
NA	TRBJ2-5	12	NA	TRBV11-2	CASKQGQETQYF	TGTGCCAGCAAACAGGGTCAAGAGACCCAGTACTTC
NA	TRBJ2-3	12	NA	TRBV6-6	CASSFFRETQYF	TGTGCCAGCAGTTTCTTCCGGGAGACGCAGTATTTT
few	TRBJ1-5	14	NA	TRBV6-6	CASSYTGGNQPQHF	TGTGCCAGCAGTTACACGGGTGGTAATCAGCCCCAGCATTTT
few	TRBJ2-5	17	TRBD2	TRBV14	CASSQRIAGGPSETQYF	TGTGCCAGCAGCCAACGAATAGCGGGAGGGCCCTCAGAGACCCAGTACTTC
NA	TRBJ2-1	13	TRBD2	TRBV20-1	CSFPSGRYNEQFF	TGCAGCTTCCCAAGCGGGAGGTACAATGAGCAGTTCTTC
NA	TRBJ2-7	13	NA	TRBV7-6	CASSQPPAPEQYF	TGTGCCAGCAGCCAACCACCGGCTCCCGAGCAGTACTTC
many	TRBJ2-2	13	NA	TRBV9	CASSVATGGELFF	TGTGCCAGCAGCGTAGCTACAGGCGGGGAGCTGTTTTTT
NA	TRBJ2-7	13	NA	TRBV2	CATKPNERYEQYF	TGTGCCACCAAACCCAATGAACGTTACGAGCAGTACTTC
NA	TRBJ2-3	15	TRBD2	TRBV6-1	CASSGRREGTDTQYF	TGTGCCAGCTCGGGGCGGCGGGAGGGCACAGATACGCAGTATTTT
many	TRBJ1-1	12	TRBD1	TRBV7-9	CASSQGTGEAFF	TGTGCCAGCAGCCAGGGGACAGGGGAAGCTTTCTTT
few	TRBJ2-1	19	TRBD2	TRBV5-1	CASSSRPLAGENSYNEQFF	TGCGCCAGCAGTTCCCGACCCCTGGCGGGAGAGAACTCCTACAATGAGCAGTTCTTC
NA	TRBJ2-1	13	TRBD2	TRBV20-1	CSAILAGSNEQFF	TGCAGTGCTATCCTAGCGGGGAGCAATGAGCAGTTCTTC
many	TRBJ2-3	16	TRBD2	TRBV2	CASSAFLAGRSDTQYF	TGTGCCAGCAGCGCTTTTCTAGCGGGCAGGTCAGATACGCAGTATTTT
NA	TRBJ1-4	15	NA	TRBV28	CASSLIGTWVEKLFF	TGTGCCAGCAGTTTAATCGGAACATGGGTTGAAAAACTGTTTTTT
many	TRBJ2-6	19	TRBD1	TRBV7-3	CASSLPAGAGGAGANVLTF	TGTGCCAGCAGCTTACCCGCCGGGGCAGGGGGCGCTGGGGCCAACGTCCTGACTTTC
few	TRBJ2-7	15	NA	TRBV7-8	CASSRTDFSTMEQYF	TGTGCCAGCAGCAGGACGGATTTTTCTACGATGGAGCAGTACTTC
NA	TRBJ1-5	13	NA	TRBV12-3/TRBV12-4	CASSFGPERAQHF	TGTGCCAGCAGTTTCGGTCCCGAACGGGCCCAGCATTTT
many	TRBJ1-1	16	NA	TRBV28	CASSLERTFRGAEAFF	TGTGCCAGCAGTCTCGAAAGGACATTCCGAGGGGCTGAAGCTTTCTTT
many	TRBJ2-2	19	NA	TRBV14	CASSQVGPVYYLNTGELFF	TGTGCCAGCAGCCAAGTGGGCCCTGTTTATTACCTGAACACCGGGGAGCTGTTTTTT
NA	TRBJ2-5	14	NA	TRBV11-2	CASSRAESLETQYF	TGTGCCAGCAGTCGTGCGGAGTCTCTAGAGACCCAGTACTTC
NA	TRBJ2-1	16	TRBD2	TRBV12-3/TRBV12-4	CASRTTSRSSYNEQFF	TGTGCCAGCAGGACGACTAGCAGAAGCTCCTACAATGAGCAGTTCTTC
NA	TRBJ2-7	14	NA	TRBV6-6	CACRKSGASYEQYF	TGTGCCTGCAGAAAGTCTGGGGCCTCCTACGAGCAGTACTTC
few	TRBJ2-1	12	NA	TRBV4-1	CASSVGTTEQFF	TGCGCCAGCAGCGTAGGGACAACTGAGCAGTTCTTC
NA	TRBJ1-2	15	TRBD1	TRBV7-3	CASPPLQGPSYGYTF	TGTGCCAGTCCCCCCCTACAGGGGCCCTCCTATGGCTACACCTTC
few	TRBJ1-2	15	NA	TRBV3-1	CASSQAFGRNYGYTF	TGTGCCAGCAGCCAAGCTTTCGGAAGAAACTATGGCTACACCTTC
few	TRBJ1-5	12	NA	TRBV6-1	CASGITNQPQHF	TGTGCCAGCGGCATTACCAATCAGCCCCAGCATTTC
few	TRBJ1-1	14	TRBD1	TRBV10-1	CASSAGTGRTEAFF	TGCGCCAGCAGCGCCGGGACAGGGCGCACTGAAGCTTTCTTT
NA	TRBJ2-2	18	NA	TRBV28	CATNPLWSRDGGTGELFF	TGTGCCACCAACCCGCTTTGGAGTCGAGACGGTGGGACCGGGGAGCTGTTTTTT
few	TRBJ2-5	18	TRBD1	TRBV5-1	CASSWAPGQGFNQETQYF	TGCGCCAGCAGCTGGGCACCGGGACAGGGGTTTAATCAAGAGACCCAGTACTTC
many	TRBJ1-2	14	TRBD1	TRBV29-1	CSVRGQGHDYGYTF	TGCAGCGTTAGAGGACAGGGTCACGACTATGGCTACACCTTC
NA	TRBJ2-1	12	TRBD2	TRBV12-3/TRBV12-4	CASSPTSGTQFF	TGTGCCAGCAGTCCTACTAGCGGGACTCAGTTCTTC
many	TRBJ1-2	13	NA	TRBV6-6	CATQGQLGYGYTF	TGTGCCACCCAAGGCCAGCTGGGCTATGGCTACACCTTC
NA	TRBJ1-2	15	TRBD1	TRBV4-3	CASSPGQGAVYGYTF	TGCGCCAGCAGCCCCGGACAGGGAGCGGTCTATGGCTACACCTTC
few	TRBJ1-2	15	TRBD1	TRBV28	CASSLSDRVSYGYTF	TGTGCCAGCAGTTTATCGGACAGGGTGAGCTATGGCTACACCTTC
few	TRBJ2-7	16	TRBD2	TRBV20-1	CSAAPPREGLSYEQYF	TGCAGTGCTGCACCCCCGCGGGAGGGACTTTCCTACGAGCAGTACTTC
NA	TRBJ2-1	12	TRBD2	TRBV18	CASSPAGEGQFF	TGTGCCAGCTCACCAGCGGGGGAAGGGCAGTTCTTC
NA	TRBJ2-4	14	TRBD2	TRBV12-5	CASGRGGDKNIQYF	TGTGCTAGTGGGAGGGGAGGGGACAAAAACATTCAGTACTTC
NA	TRBJ2-1	16	NA	TRBV2	CASILPRRGSYNEQFF	TGTGCCAGCATCCTCCCCCGCCGCGGGTCCTACAATGAGCAGTTCTTC
NA	TRBJ2-3	13	NA	TRBV2	CASSDGGVDTQYF	TGTGCCAGCAGTGACGGGGGAGTTGATACGCAGTATTTT
few	TRBJ2-3	16	NA	TRBV9	CASSAPLGGSTDTQYF	TGTGCCAGCAGCGCCCCTCTGGGGGGCTCCACAGATACGCAGTATTTT
few	TRBJ1-5	15	NA	TRBV19	CASSQDSDSNQPQHF	TGTGCCAGTAGCCAGGACAGTGACAGCAATCAGCCCCAGCATTTT
many	TRBJ2-5	15	NA	TRBV7-3	CASSAQTGGQETQYF	TGTGCCAGCAGCGCCCAAACAGGAGGGCAAGAGACCCAGTACTTC
NA	TRBJ2-1	15	NA	TRBV20-1	CSARDLKEWDYEQFF	TGCAGTGCTAGAGATCTAAAGGAGTGGGATTATGAGCAGTTCTTC
NA	TRBJ2-1	14	TRBD2	TRBV7-6	CASSLTSGRLEQFF	TGTGCCAGCAGCTTAACTAGCGGGAGGCTTGAGCAGTTCTTC
many	TRBJ2-1	16	NA	TRBV18	CASSPPRAAGAWVQFF	TGTGCCAGCTCACCCCCAAGGGCGGCGGGGGCGTGGGTTCAGTTCTTC